Below are 27 T cell receptor gamma chains sequenced from a single sample in a study of Vδ1+ human thymocytes. General study findings and limits: In the thymus, TRG and TRD repertoires looked highly polyclonal with Gaussian CDR3 lengths.

These receptors have no identified antigens. RNA was extracted from the cells and then reverse transcribed. Multiplex PCR used pooled V-gene forward primers and a constant-region reverse primer to amplify CDR3s. TCRdb reanalyzed the multiplex PCR reads using CATT. Among tens of thousands of gamma-chain clones listed, roughly 20% were seen once. Specimen: Vdelta1+ gamma-delta thymocytes from the thymus. Subset noted: FACS-sorted CD3+ TCRalphabeta- TCRVdelta1+ TCRVdelta2- thymocytes. These receptors were collected from a boy younger than two who had congenital heart surgery.

This clone was detected a few times. The chain has TRGV9 and TRGJ1 or TRGJ2. Germline values: CDR1 GITISATS, CDR2 ISYDGTV (reference sequence). The CDR3 is 13 residues long. The V gene end was trimmed by 8 bases and the J gene end by 7 bases; junction bases not matched to a gene: 14. In nucleotides, the CDR3 is TGTGCCTTGTCTCTTAAGGGAGGATATAAGAAACTCTTT. Protein product: CALSLKGGYKKLF.

The V call is TRGV5, the J call TRGJ1 or TRGJ2. Germline CDR1 and CDR2: VINAFY and YDVSNSKD. The CDR3 sequence is 16 residues long. J gave up 0 bases and V 6 bases, and 14 bases lay outside the gene matches. CDR3 nucleotides: TGTGCCACCTGGTCCTCAATCCCCTTGAATTATTATAAGAAACTCTTT. It specifies CATWSSIPLNYYKKLF.

This clone was counted only a few times. This sequence joins TRGV4 and TRGJ1 or TRGJ2. V lost 0 bases and J lost 2; bases outside the gene matches: 7. The CDR3 sequence is 15 residues long. CDR1 and CDR2 (germline): EGSTGY, YDSYTSSV. CDR3 protein: CATWDGGRDYYKKLF. The CDR3 DNA reads as TGTGCCACCTGGGATGGGGGGCGGGATTATTATAAGAAACTCTTT.

This clone was detected only a few times. One end of the junction does not line up with germline, which may come from a read error. The chain combines TRGV9 with TRGJ1 or TRGJ2. CDR1 GITISATS and CDR2 ISYDGTV come from the germline V gene (reference sequence). The CDR3 has 14 amino acids. In DNA form, the CDR3 reads TGCGCCTTGTGGGATCGGACCTCTTATTATAAGAAACTCTTT. This codes for CALWDRTSYYKKLF.

This clone is categorized as medium-sized. This sample includes further DNA sequences coding for the same CDR3. The chain has TRGV4 and TRGJ1 or TRGJ2. In germline, CDR1 is EGSTGY, CDR2 YDSYTSSV. The CDR3 consists of 13 residues. V shed 1 base and J 1 base; nucleotides not matched to a gene: 1. The CDR3 region is CATWDGNYYKKLF. The CDR3 nucleotides read TGTGCCACCTGGGATGGTAATTATTATAAGAAACTCTTT.

This clone was observed a few times. The junction and the germline gene differ at one end; a read error may be behind it. Additional DNA sequences in this sample encode the identical CDR3. The rearrangement uses TRGV4 and TRGJ1 or TRGJ2. Per germline, CDR1 EGSTGY and CDR2 YDSYTSSV. This CDR3 comprises 13 residues. CDR3 sequence reads: CATWDGRDYKKLF. The CDR3 DNA is TGTGCCACTTGGGATGGGCGGGATTATAAGAAACTCTTT.

The chain carries TRGV3 and TRGJ1 or TRGJ2. The CDR3 sequence is 13 residues long. From germline, CDR1 is VTNTFY and CDR2 YDVSTARD (reference sequence). The ends lost 1 base at V and 8 bases at J; junction bases unmatched: 8. CDR3: CATWDRRRDKKLF. CDR3 bases: TGTGCCACCTGGGACAGACGAAGGGATAAGAAACTCTTT.

The V and J genes are TRGV3 and TRGJ1 or TRGJ2. J gave up 6 bases and V 0 bases, and 8 bases lay outside the gene matches. The germline gives CDR1 VTNTFY, CDR2 YDVSTARD (reference sequence). There are 14 residues in the CDR3. CDR3 nucleotide sequence: TGTGCCACCTGGGACAGGCGATTTTCTTATAAGAAACTCTTT. Amino acids: CATWDRRFSYKKLF.

J is TRGJ1 or TRGJ2 and V is TRGV5. This CDR3 comprises 10 residues. The J segment lost 9 bases and the V segment lost 5 bases, leaving 4 bases of the junction unmatched. The germline CDR1 and CDR2 sequences are VINAFY and YDVSNSKD. The DNA for the CDR3 is TGTGCCACCTGGGTTATTAAGAAACTCTTT. Protein product: CATWVIKKLF.

The chain uses TRGV5 and TRGJ1 or TRGJ2. Trimming cost V 0 bases and J 6 bases; bases outside gene matches: 8. The CDR3 has 14 residues. Germline V gene data show CDR1 as VINAFY and CDR2 as YDVSNSKD. DNA of the CDR3: TGTGCCACCTGGGACAGGCCGTTGGGTTATAAGAAACTCTTT. It codes for CATWDRPLGYKKLF.

This clone came up a few times. The chain has TRGV5 and TRGJ1 or TRGJ2. V was pared by 2 bases and J by 5 bases, with 6 bases of the junction left unmatched. This CDR3 spans 13 amino acids. Germline loops: CDR1 VINAFY, CDR2 YDVSNSKD. CDR3 protein: CATWDNLDYKKLF. In nucleotides, the CDR3 is TGTGCCACCTGGGACAACCTGGATTATAAGAAACTCTTT.

This clone showed up just a few times. This sample includes further DNA sequences coding for the same CDR3. The chain recombines TRGV5 with TRGJ1 or TRGJ2. V trimming: 0 bases; J trimming: 6 bases; junction bases outside the gene matches: 5. The CDR3 consists of 13 residues. Per germline, CDR1 VINAFY and CDR2 YDVSNSKD. This CDR3 reads CATWDRRSYKKLF. The CDR3 nucleotides are TGTGCCACCTGGGACAGGCGCTCTTATAAGAAACTCTTT.

This sequence joins TRGV3 and TRGJ1 or TRGJ2. CDR1 is VTNTFY and CDR2 is YDVSTARD in the germline V gene (reference sequence). The CDR3 spans 12 residues. Losses at the gene ends were 5 bases for V and 6 bases for J; bases not matched to a gene: 7. The CDR3 loop is CATWVWGYKKLF. As DNA, the CDR3 is TGTGCCACCTGGGTCTGGGGTTATAAGAAACTCTTT.

This clone was seen only a few times. The chain links TRGV9 to TRGJ1 or TRGJ2. This CDR3 comprises 14 residues. CDR1 GITISATS and CDR2 ISYDGTV come from the germline V gene (reference sequence). V lost 0 bases, J lost 12 bases, and 14 bases stayed unmatched. CDR3 amino acids: CALWEVKSMVGKLF. CDR3 DNA: TGTGCCTTGTGGGAGGTGAAAAGTATGGTCGGGAAACTCTTT.

Comments on this clone: A much larger clone sits a single nucleotide away, making a read error possible. The same CDR3 arises from other DNA sequences in this sample as well. The chain employs TRGV8 and TRGJP2. Germline assignment: CDR1 VENAVY and CDR2 YDSYNSRV. This CDR3 comprises 14 residues. J gave up 2 bases and V 1 base, and 1 base lay outside the gene matches. The CDR3 DNA is TGTGCCACCTGGGATAGAAGTAGTGATTGGATCAAGACGTTT. Protein sequence: CATWDRSSDWIKTF.

Regarding this clone: The sample carries other DNA sequences with the same CDR3. This rearrangement joins TRGV5 to TRGJ1 or TRGJ2. Trimming removed 0 bases from V and 6 bases from J; junction bases left unmatched: 8. Germline lookup yields CDR1 VINAFY and CDR2 YDVSNSKD. There are 14 residues in the CDR3. CDR3 amino acids: CATWDRPGGYKKLF. DNA for the CDR3: TGTGCCACCTGGGACAGGCCAGGGGGTTATAAGAAACTCTTT.

This clone is medium-sized by share. The rearrangement links TRGV5 to TRGJ1 or TRGJ2. Germline V gene data show CDR1 as VINAFY and CDR2 as YDVSNSKD. The CDR3 loop spans 11 amino acids. The junction had 4 bases not matched to a gene; V was cut back by 0 bases and J by 11 bases. This chain's CDR3 is CATWDRPEKLF. The CDR3 DNA reads as TGTGCCACCTGGGACAGGCCGGAGAAACTCTTT.

J is TRGJ1 or TRGJ2 and V is TRGV2. The CDR3 contains 15 residues. Germline CDR1 EGSNGY, CDR2 YDSYNSKV. V lost 0 bases to trimming and J lost 7 bases; unmatched junction nucleotides: 12. For the CDR3, the DNA is TGTGCCACCTGGGACGGGCCGGGGATGAACTATAAGAAACTCTTT. Translation: CATWDGPGMNYKKLF.

This clone was seen a handful of times. V and J are TRGV4 and TRGJ1 or TRGJ2. CDR3 length equals 15 residues. V lost 5 bases to trimming and J lost 3 bases; unmatched junction nucleotides: 13. Germline CDR1 is EGSTGY and CDR2 is YDSYTSSV. The CDR3 protein is CATWAPRGIYYKKLF. The CDR3 DNA reads as TGTGCCACCTGGGCCCCGAGGGGGATTTATTATAAGAAACTCTTT.

The rearrangement uses TRGV3 and TRGJ1 or TRGJ2. With 6 bases clipped from V and 8 bases from J, the junction kept 4 bases outside the gene matches. The CDR3 spans 10 residues. Germline V lookup: CDR1 VTNTFY, CDR2 YDVSTARD (reference sequence). CDR3 sequence: CATWLNKKLF. CDR3 bases: TGTGCCACCTGGTTGAATAAGAAACTCTTT.

With regard to this clone: This same CDR3 is encoded by further DNA sequences in the sample. The chain is built from TRGV4 and TRGJP2. Germline loops: CDR1 EGSTGY, CDR2 YDSYTSSV. The CDR3 is 15 residues long. V lost 1 base to trimming and J lost 0 bases; unmatched junction nucleotides: 2. CDR3: CATWDGYSSDWIKTF. The CDR3, as DNA: TGTGCCACCTGGGATGGCTATAGTAGTGATTGGATCAAGACGTTT.

This clone was seen only a few times. This chain uses TRGV3 with TRGJ1 or TRGJ2. Germline trimming cut 4 bases from V and 10 bases from J; bases unmatched to any gene: 4. Germline-derived CDR1 and CDR2 are VTNTFY and YDVSTARD (reference sequence). The CDR3 runs to 10 residues. The CDR3 bases are TGTGCCACCTGGGAAAGAAAGAAACTCTTT. Translating it yields CATWERKKLF.

This chain connects TRGV9 to TRGJ1 or TRGJ2. Germline loops: CDR1 GITISATS, CDR2 ISYDGTV (reference sequence). CDR3 length equals 13 residues. With 0 bases clipped from V and 10 bases from J, the junction kept 9 bases outside the gene matches. The CDR3 sequence is CALWEVRLRKKLF. The CDR3 DNA reads as TGTGCCTTGTGGGAGGTGCGGTTGAGGAAGAAACTCTTT.

This clone was seen more than once but under ten times. This rearrangement joins TRGV3 to TRGJ1 or TRGJ2. This CDR3 spans 11 amino acids. Per the germline V gene, CDR1 is VTNTFY and CDR2 is YDVSTARD (reference sequence). V lost 6 bases to trimming and J lost 5 bases; unmatched junction nucleotides: 4. The DNA of the CDR3 is TGTGCCACCTGGCCTGATTATAAGAAACTCTTT. The encoded protein is CATWPDYKKLF.

As concerns this clone: Since a much larger clone is just one base distant, this may be a read error. The genes are TRGV5 and TRGJ1 or TRGJ2. The CDR3 has 12 amino acids. Unmatched junction bases numbered 3, after V lost 2 bases and J lost 5 bases. Germline V gene lookup returns CDR1 VINAFY and CDR2 YDVSNSKD. The CDR3 loop is CATWDNDYKKLF. The CDR3 region has the DNA TGTGCCACCTGGGACAATGATTATAAGAAACTCTTT.

As to this clone: This CDR3 is also generated by other DNA sequences in the sample. The chain carries TRGV9 and TRGJ1 or TRGJ2. The germline V gene has CDR1 GITISATS and CDR2 ISYDGTV (reference sequence). V lost 0 bases, J lost 4 bases, and 6 bases stayed unmatched. The CDR3 totals 14 residues. Here the CDR3 DNA reads TGTGCCTTGTGGGAGGTGGTGGGATATTATAAGAAACTCTTT. Amino acids: CALWEVVGYYKKLF.

This clone was detected a few times. The chain combines TRGV2 with TRGJ1 or TRGJ2. From germline, CDR1 is EGSNGY and CDR2 YDSYNSKV. V shed 1 base, J shed 8 bases, and the junction held 5 bases outside the gene matches. This CDR3 has 12 amino acids. The CDR3 protein is CATWDGYHKKLF. The CDR3, as DNA: TGTGCCACCTGGGACGGATACCATAAGAAACTCTTT.